This TCR beta chain comes out of a study of regulatory T cells in long-lasting Graves disease (dated by TCRdb to about 2021). About the study as a whole: Persistent Graves' disease was defined as antithyroid drug treatment for over 5 years with persistently positive TSH receptor autoantibodies. Peripheral blood TCR sequencing and RNA sequencing compared persistent Graves' disease patients with newly diagnosed Graves' disease patients. The study took place in China and was registered as a clinical trial. A total of some 35 samples underwent TCR sequencing, from some 13 patients with persistent Graves' disease and 20 or so patients with newly diagnosed Graves' disease. Antithyroid drugs had been taken for 8.5 to 13 years on average by persistent Graves' disease patients in the clinical cohort. What the research found in general, with its limitations: Preferential use of TRBV28, TRBJ1-2 and TRBJ2-5 was observed in persistent disease, whereas TRBV20-1 and TRBJ2-1 were favored in newly diagnosed disease. Compared with newly diagnosed patients, persistent Graves' disease patients had lower TCR Shannon entropy and fewer highly expanded clones, which suggests clonal expansion. A larger number of public clonotypes was shared among persistent patients (around 2,700) than among newly diagnosed patients (around 870). Because the primary lesion, thyroid tissue, could not be accessed, the study looked at peripheral blood alone. Sequencing and analysis were limited to the TCR beta chain. The authors acknowledged the small sample size as a limitation that may reduce accuracy.

Library method: multiplex PCR. Sequencing used an Illumina HiSeq 4000. To build TCR beta libraries, CDR3 regions were amplified by Arm-PCR using iRepertoire HTBI primers. PCR products were gel purified before sequencing. The authors' pipeline ran thus. Gene usage analysis of CDR3 amino acid clonotypes used the approximately 62 TRBV and fewer than 15 TRBJ segments found across samples. COPE and FqMerger were used to merge filtered high-quality paired reads into contigs. Contigs were aligned with BLAST to IMGT TRBV, TRBD and TRBJ reference genes, and CDR3 was defined per IMGT. Clonotypes above 0.1% frequency were classified as highly expanded clones. Shannon entropy was used to measure repertoire diversity, and the Gini coefficient was used to measure V-J evenness. Public clonotypes were defined as clonotypes shared by more than one individual. The raw public data were reprocessed by TCRdb itself: fastp quality trimming at Q25, MiXCR clonotype calling, in-frame beta chains only. CDR3 protein sequences are deduplicated, and each keeps its most common genes and DNA. TCRdb, not the authors, supplied the V and J calls. The sample table contains approximately 400,000 distinct CDR3 sequences; only one count was recorded for roughly 20% of them. Of the sample, less than 25% is held by the ten largest clones.

This clonotype was found a few times. Its antigen is unknown. Base quality data are lacking; no much larger clone is found one base away. There are 16 amino acids in the CDR3, from cysteine to phenylalanine inclusive. The retained sequence is limited to the CDR3, 48 bases, with the frame set at the first base. At the junction V is shortened by 2 bases and J by 7 bases, with 17 bases in between. CDR1 and CDR2, per the germline V gene (reference sequence), are SEHNR and FQNEAQ. Taken with the paper, the label for time point translates to: persistent/refractory GD, antithyroid drugs over 5 years with positive TRAb. RNA was extracted from PBMCs in TRIzol for both TCR sequencing and RNA sequencing. The diagnosis of Graves' disease was made according to American Thyroid Association guidelines. Patients for the study were recruited at an endocrinology department in Xi'an, China. Each patient gave about 9.1 milliliters of peripheral blood, collected in an EDTA anticoagulant tube. Ficoll Paque Plus density gradient separation was used to isolate PBMCs, and no further T cell sorting was done. An Agilent 2100 Bioanalyzer and agarose gel were used to assess RNA quality, and a NanoDrop 2000 was used to measure RNA concentration.

The origin of this receptor is a female donor with Graves disease. The material was peripheral blood mononuclear cells (PBMCs), obtained when the disease was refractory, from a patient treated with antithyroid drugs. This chain is built from TRBV7-9 and TRBJ2-2, with an unclear D gene assignment. At the DNA level, the sequence is TGTGCCAGCAGCTTAAATTCAGAAGGACCTCGCGGGGAGCTGTTTTTT. Its translation reads: CASSLNSEGPRGELFF.